This T cell receptor (beta chain) emerged from a study of T cell repertoires in cytomegalovirus infection. Turning to the study itself: Based on public TCR beta signatures, there were indications of CMV infection and of a matching HLA type.

Points from the study as a whole: CMV-specific TCR beta clonotypes restricted by HLA-C were the ones dominating the ex vivo response. Carriage of CMV together with the relevant HLA was identifiable through cumulative public TCR beta family frequency.

Details on this clonotype: Its matching antigen is unknown.

V gave up 3 bases and J gave up 6 bases, with 6 bases separating them. This CDR3 is 13 amino acids long. TCRdb passed the reads through MiXCR, listing each CDR3 protein once. The sample lists under 300,000 distinct CDR3 sequences, less than 25% seen once, with roughly 20% in the top ten. V gene TRBV12-3 or TRBV12-4 combines with J gene TRBJ1-6, with D unclear. The TCR originated in a human donor in good health (CMV status not recorded). Some clones in this sample may be carry-over from other donors' samples. This specimen consisted of cultured PBMCs, obtained from culture after CMV antigen stimulation. CDR3 in amino acids: CASSLFFNSPLHF. The CDR3 nucleotides read TGTGCCAGCAGTTTGTTCTTTAATTCACCCCTCCACTTT.